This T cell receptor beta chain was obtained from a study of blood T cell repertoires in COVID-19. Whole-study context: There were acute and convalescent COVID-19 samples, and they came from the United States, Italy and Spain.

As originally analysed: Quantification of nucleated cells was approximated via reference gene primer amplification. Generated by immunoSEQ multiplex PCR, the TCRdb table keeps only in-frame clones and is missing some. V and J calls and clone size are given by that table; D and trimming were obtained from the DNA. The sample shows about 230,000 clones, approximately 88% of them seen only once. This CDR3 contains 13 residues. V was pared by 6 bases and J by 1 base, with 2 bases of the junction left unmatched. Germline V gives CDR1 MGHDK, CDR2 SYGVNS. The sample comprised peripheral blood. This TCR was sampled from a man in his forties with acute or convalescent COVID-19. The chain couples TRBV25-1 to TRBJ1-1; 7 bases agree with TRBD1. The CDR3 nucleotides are TGTGCCAGCAGAGGGGGCAGGAACACTGAAGCTTTCTTT. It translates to CASRGGRNTEAFF.